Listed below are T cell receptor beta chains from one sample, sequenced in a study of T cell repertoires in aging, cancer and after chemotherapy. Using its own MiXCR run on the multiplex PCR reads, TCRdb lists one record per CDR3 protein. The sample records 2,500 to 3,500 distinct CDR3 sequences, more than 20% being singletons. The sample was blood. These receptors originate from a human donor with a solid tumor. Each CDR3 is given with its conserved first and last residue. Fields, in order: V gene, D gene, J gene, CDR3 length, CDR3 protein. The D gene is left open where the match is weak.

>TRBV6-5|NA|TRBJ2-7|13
CASSSPGGREQYF
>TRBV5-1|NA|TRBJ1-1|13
CASSLTSMTEAFF
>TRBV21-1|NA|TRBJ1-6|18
CASSKGTEDSSYNSPLHF
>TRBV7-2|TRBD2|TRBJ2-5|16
CASSSITSGGRETQYF
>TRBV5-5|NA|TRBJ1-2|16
CASSPAAGVANYGYTF
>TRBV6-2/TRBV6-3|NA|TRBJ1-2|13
CASSSGQNYGYTF
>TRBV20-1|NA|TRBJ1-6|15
CSALIRASYNSPLHF
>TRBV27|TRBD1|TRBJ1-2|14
CASSLQGGNYGYTF
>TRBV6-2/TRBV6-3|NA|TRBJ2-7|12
CASSYFRNEQYF
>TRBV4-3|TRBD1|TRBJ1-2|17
CASSRAQGTGRNYGYTF
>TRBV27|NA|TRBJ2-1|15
CASSFPGFAYNEQFF
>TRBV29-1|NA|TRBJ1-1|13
CSVDPGAGTEAFF
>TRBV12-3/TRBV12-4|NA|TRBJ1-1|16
CASIPRGGRANTEAFF
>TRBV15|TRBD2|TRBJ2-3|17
CATSGLAGEWGTDTQYF
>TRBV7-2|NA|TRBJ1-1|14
CASSLDVRNTEAFF
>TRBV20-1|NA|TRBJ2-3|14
CSAPHFCRTDTQYF
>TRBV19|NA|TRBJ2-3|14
CASSIIGGPDTQYF
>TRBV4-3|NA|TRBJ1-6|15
CASSRGDRTNSPLHF
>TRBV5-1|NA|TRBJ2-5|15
CASSGSRGGQETQYF
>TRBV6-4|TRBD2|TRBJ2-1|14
CASSANGGDNEQFF
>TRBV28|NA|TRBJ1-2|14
CASSVRQVSYGYTF
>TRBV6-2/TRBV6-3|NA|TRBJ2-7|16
CASSYSLEIDFYEQYF
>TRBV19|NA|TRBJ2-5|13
CASSMARQETQYF
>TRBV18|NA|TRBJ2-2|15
CASSPGVTNTGELFF
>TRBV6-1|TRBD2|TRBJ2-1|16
CASRTSGGATGDEQFF
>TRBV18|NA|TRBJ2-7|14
CASSPGRQTYEQYF
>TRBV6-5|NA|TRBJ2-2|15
CASSYMSSRPGELFF
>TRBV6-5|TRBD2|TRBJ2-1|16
CASRISGGKSYNEQFF
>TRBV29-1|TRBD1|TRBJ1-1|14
CSAGTGGEYTEAFF
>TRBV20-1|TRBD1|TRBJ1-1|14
CSAPRTGADTEAFF